These 3 T cell receptor beta chains were all obtained from the same sample, sequenced in a study of cytomegalovirus exposure and HLA in healthy donors. Amplification used 60 Vbeta primers and 13 Jbeta primers. Assay used: immunoSEQ multiplex PCR; TCRdb lists only in-frame clones, some missing. The sample shows around 90,000 clones, 86% of them seen only once. The sample consisted of PBMCs. These receptors all stem from a man aged 25 to 45 in good health and CMV-seropositive.

The CDR3 region has the DNA TGCGCCAGCAGCGGGGGACTAGCGGGAGGAGATACGCAGTATTTT. It specifies CASSGGLAGGDTQYF. The chain carries TRBV5-1 and TRBJ2-3; 15 bases line up with TRBD2. The CDR3 has 15 amino acids. Germline V gene data show CDR1 as SGHRS and CDR2 as YFSETQ. The J segment lost 5 bases and the V segment lost 4 bases, leaving 2 bases of the junction unmatched.

The rearrangement uses TRBV7-9 and TRBJ2-7, with 8 bases aligning to TRBD1. V lost 5 bases to trimming and J lost 6 bases; unmatched junction nucleotides: 3. Germline assignment: CDR1 SEHNR and CDR2 FQNEAQ (reference sequence). The CDR3 covers 12 residues. The CDR3 DNA sequence: TGTGCCAGCAGCCGGACAGGGATCGAGCAGTACTTC. It is translated as CASSRTGIEQYF.

V and J are TRBV5-1 and TRBJ1-1; D is unresolved. The germline V gene encodes CDR1 SGHRS and CDR2 YFSETQ. V gave up 1 base and J gave up 1 base, with 11 bases separating them. This CDR3 has 15 amino acids. The CDR3 spells CASSLSTYKNTEAFF. As DNA, the CDR3 is TGCGCCAGCAGCTTGTCGACTTATAAGAACACTGAAGCTTTCTTT.